This T cell receptor (beta chain) is drawn from a study of T cells in localized non-small cell lung cancer. Study findings and constraints: Longer overall survival was associated with a higher density of T cells in the blood. Maximal T cell clonality occurred in uninvolved adjacent lung, with tumor ranking below it.

TCRdb keeps only in-frame clones here, not all; method: immunoSEQ multiplex PCR. The sample has approximately 13,000 clones, approximately 89% seen once; the top ten hold approximately 2.9%. Trimming pared 2 bases from V and 0 bases from J, leaving 8 bases between. From germline, CDR1 is MNHEY and CDR2 SMNVEV (reference sequence). The CDR3 covers 15 residues. Of note for this clone: Its antigen is not known.

Specimen: peripheral blood mononuclear cells, collected before any cancer treatment. The sequence was obtained from a man between 35 and 75 years old with stage III lung adenocarcinoma. The chain links TRBV27 to TRBJ2-1, with D uncertain. The CDR3 DNA reads TGTGCCAGCAGTTTAACGGCAGCCTCCTACAATGAGCAGTTCTTC. It is translated as CASSLTAASYNEQFF.